This entry lists 7 T cell receptor beta chains sequenced from one sample in a study of cytomegalovirus exposure and HLA in healthy donors (TCRdb year 2017). The library was built by means of the immunoSEQ multiplex PCR assay. For the multiplex PCR, a mixture combining 60 forward primers for TCR Vbeta segments and 13 reverse primers for TCR Jbeta segments was used. In its TCRdb copy, this immuneACCESS table keeps in-frame sequences only and misses some clones. Where compared with another copy, unresolved V genes explain less than half of these, and the others have no known cause. In this sample the table shows fewer than 150,000 clones, roughly 75% of which occur a single time. The ten largest account for almost 7% of the sample. Sequenced: PBMCs. These receptors were obtained from a man aged 35 to 55 in good health and CMV-seropositive.

This rearrangement joins TRBV5-1 to TRBJ2-1; perhaps TRBD1 as D (6 bases). Looked up from germline, CDR1 is SGHRS and CDR2 is YFSETQ. The V end was cut by 2 bases, the J end by 4 bases, with 10 bases between. This CDR3 has 14 amino acids. CDR3 protein: CASSFPQGYNEQFF. In DNA form, the CDR3 reads TGCGCCAGCAGCTTTCCTCAGGGGTACAATGAGCAGTTCTTC.

The V and J genes are TRBV6-5 and TRBJ2-7; the match to TRBD2 covers 13 bases. Germline CDR1 is MNHEY and CDR2 is SVGAGI. The CDR3 sequence is 16 residues long. V shed 0 bases and J 6 bases; nucleotides not matched to a gene: 5. The CDR3 region is CASSYSGTSGVSEQYF. The CDR3 DNA sequence: TGTGCCAGCAGTTACTCTGGGACTAGCGGGGTCTCCGAGCAGTACTTC.

The CDR3 loop is CSVEAGVGEKLFF. The CDR3 DNA is TGCAGCGTTGAGGCAGGGGTAGGAGAAAAACTGTTTTTT. V gene TRBV29-1 combines with J gene TRBJ1-4, with TRBD1 as a possible D gene (6 bases). This CDR3 comprises 13 residues. V lost 3 bases to trimming and J lost 8 bases, with 13 bases between them. Germline V gene sequence: CDR1 SQVTM, CDR2 ANQGSEA.

This clone appeared once. The rearrangement uses TRBV5-8 and TRBJ2-7; no firm D call. Per germline, CDR1 SGHTS and CDR2 YDEGEE. This CDR3 comprises 14 residues. Trimming took 1 base from V and 2 from J, leaving 10 bases between them. CDR3 nucleotide sequence: TGTGCCAGCAGCTTGATAAGCCTCCCCTACGAGCAGTACTTC. It yields the protein CASSLISLPYEQYF.

The V call is TRBV18, the J call TRBJ1-1; D is ambiguous. V was shortened by 0 bases and J by 1 base, with 9 bases between the two germline ends. This CDR3 spans 15 amino acids. The germline V gene encodes CDR1 KGHSH and CDR2 LQKENI. CDR3 coding DNA: TGTGCCAGCTCACCACCCGGGTCCAGGAACACTGAAGCTTTCTTT. It encodes CASSPPGSRNTEAFF.

As DNA, the CDR3 is TGTGCCAGCAGCAAAGACGGGACACCGAAGTTGCCTGCCTACGAGCAGTACTTC. It yields the protein CASSKDGTPKLPAYEQYF. The rearrangement uses TRBV21-1 and TRBJ2-7; TRBD1 is the table's D call and was not checked against the DNA. TRBV21-1 is a known pseudogene. The CDR3 loop spans 18 amino acids.

The chain combines TRBV7-6 with TRBJ2-3; TRBD2 matches at 7 bases. After removal of 1 base from V and 8 bases from J, the junction contained 12 bases not matched to a gene. The germline V gene encodes CDR1 SGHVS and CDR2 FNYEAQ. The CDR3 loop spans 16 amino acids. The DNA for the CDR3 is TGTGCCAGCAGCTTAGGTTCTAGAGCGGGATACTTTACGCAGTATTTT. It yields the protein CASSLGSRAGYFTQYF. Supplemented by reference TRBV7-6 and TRBJ2-3, the full variable domain reads GAGVSQSPRYKVTKRGQDVALRCDPISGHVSLYWYRQALGQGPEFLTYFNYEAQQDKSGLPNDRFSAERPEGSISTLTIQRTEQRDSAMYRCASSLGSRAGYFTQYFGPGTRLTVL.